This T cell receptor (beta chain) was identified during a study of shared clonotypes between healthy human individuals. The germline V gene has CDR1 SGHKS and CDR2 YYEKEE (reference sequence). The CDR3 is 18 amino acids. V lost 4 bases to trimming and J lost 3 bases, with 24 bases between them. As originally analysed: Filtering differed for immunoSEQ, which gave only junction sequences without quality scores. Only in-frame clones appear in the TCRdb table, and some are missing; sequencing was by immunoSEQ multiplex PCR. V and J calls and clone size are copied from that table; D and trimming were computed from the DNA. The table records approximately 340,000 clones, about 73% of them present only once.

This sequence joins TRBV5-5 and TRBJ2-3; no reliable D call. Sequencing was carried out using memory CD4+ T cells sorted from blood. Documented subset: CD45RA-negative fraction. This receptor was identified in a man aged 25 to 40 in good health. The CDR3 DNA follows: TGTGCCAGCAGCCCAAGAGTTAGAGAGATAACCTCGACAGATACGCAGTATTTT. Residues: CASSPRVREITSTDTQYF.